This T cell receptor beta chain was sequenced for a study of cytomegalovirus exposure and HLA in healthy donors (dated by TCRdb to 2016 to 2017). Study-level background: According to an earlier analysis of 587 of the donors, about 180 million T cells yielded 90 million to 130 million unique TCR beta sequences and about 300 Gb of sequence data. Approximately 310 gigabases of sequencing data and approximately 80 million unique TCR sequences were included in an early release covering 550 to 650 HLA-typed donors. Of the 350 to 450 genotyped donors, more than 75% were placed in the genetic ancestry cluster associated with self-reported Caucasian donors. The study aimed to test whether cataloging public T cell receptors could reveal signatures of past pathogen exposure. The T cell repertoires of under 750 subjects were profiled by immunosequencing and related to cytomegalovirus serostatus. A separate validation cohort of about 110 different subjects was used in addition to the 666-subject first cohort. The study combined high-throughput TCR immunosequencing, statistical association of individual TCRs with disease status, and machine learning to predict cytomegalovirus infection status. A later analysis re-examined previously published TCR beta repertoires from several hundred donors and added high-resolution HLA genotyping to investigate patterns of TCR occurrence. Rather than drawing on any new phenotypic data, the later analysis identified candidate immune exposures from TCR beta sequences and the way those sequences occurred across donors. An earlier analysis of approximately 640 of the donors applied high-throughput TCR beta sequencing to assess whether each TCR beta V gene segment acted as functional or pseudogenic. Donor age, sex, ethnicity and CMV serostatus were compiled alongside the repertoire data. Genome-wide SNP genotypes for about 55% of the 666 donors were used in a later genetic analysis, which treated that subset as a discovery cohort. Every discovery cohort repertoire had been produced on one sequencing platform. Both class I and class II loci were covered by HLA typing, at four-digit resolution. The number of donors typed differed by locus, with about 629-640 for A, B, C, DRB1 and DQB1, 522 for DQA1, about 610 for DPA1, and 400 to 490 for DPB1. Because of strong linkage in the cohort, a few DR-DQ haplotypes were treated as single units for association and clustering. Across about 380 genotyped donors of the cohort, an average of approximately 220,000 unique TCR beta nucleotide sequences per donor were sequenced, and about a sixth of those sequences were non-productive.

The cohort comprised fewer than 700 healthy bone marrow donors. All cohort members were sampled while nominally healthy, although unrecorded immune exposures were likely present. The donor tested CMV seropositive and was one of the 289 seropositive cohort members. A peripheral blood sample was provided by each donor, and peripheral blood mononuclear cells were used for TCR beta sequencing. Genomic DNA was extracted from the blood cell samples with the Qiagen DNeasy Blood Extraction Kit. What the research found in general, with its limitations: Three of the identified cytomegalovirus-associated TCR beta chains were confirmed in vitro to be specific for cytomegalovirus antigens. The classifier was reported to diagnose cytomegalovirus status with high specificity and sensitivity in both the original and validation cohorts. A further reported finding was that TCR beta sequences accurately predicted the HLA-A and HLA-B alleles for most subjects in the first cohort. Only TCR beta chains were sequenced in this cohort, and the absence of alpha or paired-chain data limited detectable features. The authors suggested that the approach could potentially be extended to other disease states and immunological phenotypes. While some public TCRs were present in many individuals, most TCR sequences turned up only very rarely across donors. In an earlier analysis of some 500 of the donors, most TCR beta V segments appeared in productive rearrangements about 87% or about 30% of the time, broadly matching IMGT annotations. Compared with the roughly 670-donor mean, donors in an Asian-associated ancestry cluster had fewer N-insertions in productive TCRs, according to a later genetic analysis. Specific HLA alleles were associated with over 15,000 TCR beta sequences at a false discovery rate of 0.05 in a later analysis. In a later analysis, most CMV-associated TCR beta chains were found to appear HLA-restricted, with HLA associations seemingly driven largely by CMV exposure. In a later analysis, HLA-associated TCR beta chains were found to be more clonally expanded and to have lower generation probabilities than equally common non-associated chains. In a later analysis, TCR association rates were found to vary across HLA loci, with the most associated TCRs seen for DRB1 alleles and the fewest for HLA-C alleles. Because the 87-base-pair reads could not distinguish some IMGT-functional V segments, including TRBV6-2 and TRBV6-3, those segments were excluded. Immune exposure information for the cohort was limited to CMV serostatus. HLA typing was unavailable for some donors at each locus, so association tests used only the typed subset. V-gene and J-gene trimming of TCR beta chains was associated with a missense DCLRE1C variant in a later genetic analysis, and the association was replicated in an independent cohort. The earlier analysis of around 600 of the donors excluded some 15 rarely observed V segments, including chromosome 9 orphons, because counts were too low. A cluster of highly shared sequence variants was judged likely to be a technical artifact of the sequencing pipeline. Several of the top co-occurrence clusters appeared to be linked to parvovirus B19, influenza, CMV and Epstein-Barr virus, according to a later analysis. When HLA alleles, especially DR and DQ, strongly co-occurred, attributing TCR associations to individual alleles was difficult. The study listed 150 to 200 TCR beta chains as associated with cytomegalovirus. Correlated functional status among segregating V segments might be attributable to linkage disequilibrium, but an unknown experimental factor could not be ruled out. Presence/absence analyses assumed roughly uniform sequencing depth across donors, an assumption that may not hold.

The library was generated by the immunoSEQ multiplex PCR assay. For the multiplex PCR, a mixture combining 60 forward primers for TCR Vbeta segments and 13 reverse primers for TCR Jbeta segments was used. The CDR3 region of rearranged TCR beta genes was amplified from genomic DNA with a multiplex PCR assay. The Illumina HiSeq System was used to sequence the amplified TCR beta libraries as 87-base-pair reads. The source study handled its data this way. In a later analysis, some 80 million unique TCR beta chains were counted across the roughly 610 repertoires, and around 11 million of these chains were shared by at least two donors. Raw reads were error-corrected and collapsed into unique sequences by a nearest-neighbor algorithm in which closely related sequences were merged to remove PCR and sequencing errors. Alignment of CDR3 sequences to IMGT reference sequences was used to assign V, D and J gene segments. Each retained sequence needed at least a six-nucleotide match to both a V gene segment and a J gene segment. A rearrangement counted as productive if the CDR3 had no stop codons and remained in frame with V and J, and every other rearrangement counted as non-productive. Following IMGT convention, CDR3 was defined as the stretch from the second conserved V-encoded cysteine to the conserved J-encoded phenylalanine. In an earlier analysis of 550 to 650 of the donors, sequences lacking an unambiguous match to a single V gene segment were excluded. In an earlier analysis of several hundred of the donors, a V segment was called functional when productive rearrangements were above 56.7%, and segregating when the standard deviation between donors exceeded 5%. A statistical classification framework was developed to diagnose cytomegalovirus status using the catalog of TCR beta chain sequences. V and J gene assignment, in a later analysis, came from comparing TCR nucleotide sequences with IMGT/GENE-DB human TR gene sequences. In a later analysis, CDR3 sequences and most-parsimonious VDJ recombination scenarios were assigned using the TCRdist pipeline. In a later analysis, every TCR beta chain was defined by the combination of its CDR3 amino acid sequence and its V-gene family, and reads without a unique V-gene family were dropped. To address suspected cross-contamination and a sequencing artifact, a later analysis removed a few hundred highly shared, low-generation-probability nucleotide sequences. In a later analysis, a clonal expansion index was calculated for each public chain from normalized within-repertoire ranks of inferred template counts. In a later analysis, generation probabilities were computed using a VDJ recombination model fitted to out-of-frame rearrangements, and the results were checked against IGoR. In a later analysis, hypergeometric tests were used to score TCR-TCR, TCR-HLA and TCR-CMV co-occurrence, with a repertoire-size bias correction applied to TCR pairs. In a later analysis, false discovery rates were estimated by permuting HLA or CMV assignments 20 times. A later analysis grouped co-occurring TCRs with DBSCAN, adding TCRdist sequence similarity when clustering within HLA-allele-positive subsets. Repertoires with fewer than 30,000 or more than 120,000 public chains were left out of co-occurrence clustering, as were a handful of repertoires with anomalous nucleotide sharing. TCRdb re-hosts the immuneACCESS table, in-frame sequences only. Its copies lack some clones; in the studies checked, an unresolved V gene accounts for under half of them, and the cause for the rest is not known. Clone size and V and J calls were adopted from that table, with D and trimming inferred from the DNA. For this sample there are about 160,000 clones; 60% to 80% appear just once. More than 9.5% of the sample is in the top ten clones.

Concerning this clone itself: The clone's antigen remains unknown. Base quality data are lacking; no much larger clone is found one base away.

Germline trimming amounts to 4 bases on V and 4 bases on J, with 7 as the count of junction bases outside the gene matches. CDR1 and CDR2 are read off the germline V gene as SGHRS and YFSETQ. The CDR3 has 15 amino acids, counting the end cysteine and phenylalanine. CDR3 DNA only is kept here, 45 bases in frame from base 1. This receptor chain uses TRBV5-1 and TRBJ1-4; 7 middle bases align to TRBD1. Source material: PBMCs. This TCR derives from a man aged 18 to 30 in good health and CMV-seropositive. This receptor has the CDR3 CASSSRDSLNEKLFF. DNA sequence: TGCGCCAGCAGCAGCCGGGACAGCCTTAATGAAAAACTGTTTTTT.